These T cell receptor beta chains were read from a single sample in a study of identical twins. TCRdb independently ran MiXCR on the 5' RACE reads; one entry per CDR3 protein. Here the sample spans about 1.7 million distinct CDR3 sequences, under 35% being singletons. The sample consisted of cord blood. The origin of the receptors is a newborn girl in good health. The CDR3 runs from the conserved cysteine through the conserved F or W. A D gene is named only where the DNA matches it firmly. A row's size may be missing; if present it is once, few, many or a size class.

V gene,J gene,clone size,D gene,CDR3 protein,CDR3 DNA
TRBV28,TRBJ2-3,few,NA,CASSSSPLLPSTDTQYF,TGTGCCAGCAGTTCCTCGCCCCTCCTTCCTAGCACAGATACGCAGTATTTT
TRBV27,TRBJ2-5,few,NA,CASMKRNQETQYF,TGTGCCAGCATGAAACGGAACCAAGAGACCCAGTACTTC
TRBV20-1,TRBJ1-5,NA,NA,CSAHTKTVPGRPQHF,TGCAGTGCCCACACCAAGACGGTCCCTGGGCGGCCCCAGCATTTT
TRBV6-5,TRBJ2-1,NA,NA,CASSPGFNEQFF,TGTGCCAGCAGCCCGGGGTTCAATGAGCAGTTCTTC
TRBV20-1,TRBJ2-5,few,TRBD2,CSARDPPTSGETQYF,TGCAGTGCTAGAGATCCCCCGACTAGCGGGGAGACCCAGTACTTC
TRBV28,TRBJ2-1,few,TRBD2,CATSTSGIHEQFF,TGTGCCACCTCGACTAGCGGGATCCATGAGCAGTTCTTC
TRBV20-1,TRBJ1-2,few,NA,CSAAFRGLGYTF,TGCAGTGCTGCGTTCAGGGGCCTTGGCTACACCTTC
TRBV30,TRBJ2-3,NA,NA,CAWSAPTDTQYF,TGTGCCTGGAGTGCACCAACAGATACGCAGTATTTT
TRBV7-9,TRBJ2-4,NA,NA,CASSYMAGLAKNIQYF,TGTGCCAGCAGCTATATGGCGGGACTAGCCAAAAACATTCAGTACTTC
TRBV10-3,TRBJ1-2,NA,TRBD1,CAISSPGTDYGYTF,TGTGCCATCAGTTCCCCCGGGACAGACTATGGCTACACCTTC
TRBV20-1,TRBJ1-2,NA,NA,CSARVGQLVYGYTF,TGCAGTGCTAGAGTCGGACAGCTGGTCTATGGCTACACCTTC
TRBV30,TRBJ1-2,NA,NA,CAWSGSRVDGYTF,TGTGCCTGGAGTGGATCAAGGGTGGATGGCTACACCTTC
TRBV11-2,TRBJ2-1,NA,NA,CASSLAAVSFGSHEQFF,TGTGCCAGCAGCTTAGCAGCGGTTAGTTTCGGTTCCCATGAGCAGTTCTTC
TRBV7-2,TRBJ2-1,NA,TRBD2,CASSHRLAGGLNNEQFF,TGTGCCAGCAGCCATAGACTAGCGGGGGGCCTAAACAATGAGCAGTTCTTC
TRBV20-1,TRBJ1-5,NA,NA,CSARDGEVRNQPQHF,TGCAGTGCTAGAGATGGAGAGGTCCGCAATCAGCCCCAGCATTTT
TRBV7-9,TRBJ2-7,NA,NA,CASSSSTTSYEQYF,TGTGCCAGCAGCTCCAGTACTACCTCCTACGAGCAGTACTTC
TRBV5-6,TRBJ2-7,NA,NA,CASRAAGSSYEQYF,TGTGCCAGCAGGGCTGCCGGTTCTTCCTACGAGCAGTACTTC
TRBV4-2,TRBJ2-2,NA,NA,CASSQDGGYGGELFF,TGTGCCAGCAGCCAAGATGGGGGCTACGGCGGGGAGCTGTTTTTT
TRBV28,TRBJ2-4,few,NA,CASSLMGEGSLAKNIQYF,TGTGCCAGCAGTTTGATGGGTGAGGGCAGCCTAGCCAAAAACATTCAGTACTTC
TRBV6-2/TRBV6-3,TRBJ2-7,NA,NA,CASSYSSKQGTYEQYF,TGTGCCAGCAGTTACTCGAGTAAACAGGGGACTTACGAGCAGTACTTC
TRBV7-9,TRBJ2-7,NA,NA,CASSAVLSYEQYF,TGTGCCAGCAGCGCCGTACTCTCCTACGAGCAGTACTTC
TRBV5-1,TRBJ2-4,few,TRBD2,CASSLATSGRKNIQYF,TGCGCCAGCAGCTTGGCGACTAGCGGGAGAAAAAACATTCAGTACTTC
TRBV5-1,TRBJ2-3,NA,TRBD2,CASSFPAGTDTQYF,TGCGCCAGCAGCTTTCCAGCGGGGACAGATACGCAGTATTTT
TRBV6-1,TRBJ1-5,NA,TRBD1,CASSDRDSYSNQPQHF,TGTGCCAGCAGTGACCGGGACAGCTATAGCAATCAGCCCCAGCATTTT
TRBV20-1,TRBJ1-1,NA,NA,CSARRDTGTEAFF,TGCAGTGCGAGACGGGACACGGGGACTGAAGCTTTCTTT
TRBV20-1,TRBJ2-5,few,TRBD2,CSASAGTKETQYF,TGCAGTGCTAGCGCCGGGACTAAAGAGACCCAGTACTTC
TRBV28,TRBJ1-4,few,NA,CASSSLRTNEKLFF,TGTGCCAGCAGTTCATTACGGACTAATGAAAAACTGTTTTTT
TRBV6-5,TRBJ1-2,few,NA,CASRRGVTDEYGHTF,TGTGCCAGCCGGCGTGGTGTAACGGACGAATATGGCCACACCTTC
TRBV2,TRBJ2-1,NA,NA,CASQSSYEQFF,TGTGCCAGTCAATCCTCCTACGAGCAGTTCTTC
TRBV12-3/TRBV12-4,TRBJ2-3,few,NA,CASSRSVSILPTDTQYF,TGTGCCAGCAGCCGGAGCGTTTCCATATTACCCACAGATACGCAGTATTTT
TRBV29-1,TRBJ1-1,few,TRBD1,CSSHRGTEAFF,TGCAGCTCACACAGGGGGACTGAAGCTTTCTTT
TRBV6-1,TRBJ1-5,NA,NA,CASGELGENRYSNQPQHF,TGTGCCAGTGGAGAGTTGGGAGAAAACCGATATAGCAATCAGCCCCAGCATTTT
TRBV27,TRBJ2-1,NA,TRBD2,CASSPWTGGGLAGVNEQFF,TGTGCCAGCAGTCCCTGGACAGGGGGCGGACTAGCGGGAGTCAACGAGCAGTTCTTC
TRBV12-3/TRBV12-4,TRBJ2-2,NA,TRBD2,CASSLEWLAGDTGELFF,TGTGCCAGCAGTTTAGAGTGGCTAGCGGGAGACACCGGGGAGCTGTTTTTT
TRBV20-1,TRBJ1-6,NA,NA,CSARDPLLNSPPHF,TGCAGTGCTAGGGACCCACTACTCAATTCACCCCCCCACTTT
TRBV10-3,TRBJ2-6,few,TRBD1,CAVSGTGPLSGANVLTF,TGTGCCGTCAGTGGGACAGGACCCCTCTCTGGGGCCAACGTCCTGACTTTC
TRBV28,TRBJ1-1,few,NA,CASTVRQNTEAFF,TGTGCCAGCACCGTTAGACAGAACACTGAAGCTTTCTTT
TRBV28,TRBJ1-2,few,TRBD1,CASSPKTGLFARYGYTF,TGTGCCAGCAGTCCCAAGACAGGGCTCTTTGCTCGTTATGGCTACACCTTC
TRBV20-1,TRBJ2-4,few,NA,CSARMGAKNIQYF,TGCAGTGCTAGAATGGGGGCCAAAAACATTCAGTACTTC
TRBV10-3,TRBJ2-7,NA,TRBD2,CAISSAAGISYEQYF,TGTGCCATCAGCTCGGCAGCGGGAATTTCCTACGAGCAGTACTTC
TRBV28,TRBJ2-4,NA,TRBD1,CASRDREVAKNIQYF,TGTGCCAGCAGGGACAGGGAAGTAGCCAAAAACATTCAGTACTTC
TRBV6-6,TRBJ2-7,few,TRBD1,CASSYSQGQGFSYEQYF,TGTGCCAGCAGTTACTCTCAAGGACAGGGCTTCTCCTACGAGCAGTACTTC
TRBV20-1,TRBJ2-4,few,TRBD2,CSAPPGLADNEQYF,TGCAGTGCCCCCCCGGGACTAGCGGACAATGAGCAGTACTTC
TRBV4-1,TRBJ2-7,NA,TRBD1,CAGSQDQFRDRGYEQYF,TGCGCCGGCAGCCAAGATCAGTTTAGGGACAGGGGCTACGAGCAGTACTTC
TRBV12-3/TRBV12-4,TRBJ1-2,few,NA,CASSSGHFLYGYTF,TGTGCCAGCAGTTCGGGACATTTCCTTTATGGCTACACCTTC
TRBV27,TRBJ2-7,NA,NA,CASSLSMTGGAYEQYF,TGTGCCAGCAGTTTATCGATGACAGGCGGCGCCTACGAGCAGTACTTC
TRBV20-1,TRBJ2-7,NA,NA,CSATGDSSREQYF,TGCAGTGCTACTGGGGACTCTTCGCGGGAGCAGTACTTC
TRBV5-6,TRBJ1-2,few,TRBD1,CASSLPGQGAEGYTF,TGTGCCAGCAGCTTACCCGGACAGGGGGCGGAGGGCTACACCTTC
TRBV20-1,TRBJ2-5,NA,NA,CSAMGASETQYF,TGCAGTGCTATGGGCGCCTCAGAGACCCAGTACTTC
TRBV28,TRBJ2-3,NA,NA,CASSSTGWDTQYF,TGTGCCAGCAGTTCTACAGGTTGGGATACGCAGTATTTT
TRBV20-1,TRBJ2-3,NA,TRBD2,CSARDFRREGLVRTDTQYF,TGCAGTGCTAGAGATTTCAGGCGGGAGGGCCTTGTTCGCACAGATACGCAGTATTTT
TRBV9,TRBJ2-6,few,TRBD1,CASSADRFLSGANVLTF,TGTGCCAGCAGCGCGGACAGGTTTCTTTCTGGGGCCAACGTCCTGACTTTC
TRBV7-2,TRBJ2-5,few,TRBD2,CASSLAATSDSETQYF,TGTGCCAGCAGCTTAGCAGCGACTAGCGACAGCGAGACCCAGTACTTC
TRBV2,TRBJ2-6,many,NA,CASSGDSGANVLTF,TGTGCCAGCAGTGGGGACTCTGGGGCCAACGTCCTGACTTTC
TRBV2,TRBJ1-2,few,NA,CASSEDREIGYTF,TGTGCCAGCAGTGAAGACAGGGAAATTGGCTACACCTTC
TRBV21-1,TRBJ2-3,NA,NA,CASSKNTGRDRTDTQYF,TGTGCCAGCAGCAAAAACACTGGACGGGACCGCACAGATACGCAGTATTTT
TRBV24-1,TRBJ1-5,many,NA,CATSDLNQPQHF,TGTGCCACCAGTGATTTGAATCAGCCCCAGCATTTT
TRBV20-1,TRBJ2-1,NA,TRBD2,CSARDSGRVANEQFF,TGCAGTGCTAGGGATAGCGGGAGGGTGGCCAATGAGCAGTTCTTC
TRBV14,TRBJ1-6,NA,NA,CASSQEAGYSPLHF,TGTGCCAGCAGCCAAGAGGCAGGGTATTCACCCCTCCACTTT
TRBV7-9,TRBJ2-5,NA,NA,CASSLGLKQETQYF,TGTGCCAGCAGCTTAGGACTAAAACAAGAGACCCAGTACTTC